Sequencing of this T cell receptor (beta chain) was carried out in a study of blood T cell repertoires in COVID-19. Method: immunoSEQ multiplex PCR; TCRdb's copy keeps in-frame clones and lacks some. Among some 270,000 clones, about 87% were seen once, and the ten largest hold around 3%. CDR3 length equals 14 residues. CDR1 is ENHRY, CDR2 SYGVKD, per germline. Deletions cut 10 bases from V and 7 bases from J, with 20 bases between. The sequence derives from a woman aged 35 to 49 who had been exposed to COVID-19. The specimen sequenced was PBMCs or T cells enriched from blood (not recorded which). V gene TRBV10-3 combines with J gene TRBJ1-5, with a weak D call TRBD1 (5 bases). CDR3 amino acids: CATSGGDKGQPQHF. CDR3 sequence (DNA): TGTGCCACCTCGGGTGGGGATAAGGGGCAGCCCCAGCATTTT.